This TCR beta chain stems from a study of identical twins. Overall study results and limits: There were fewer insertions in abundant cord blood beta clonotypes, but memory repertoires showed no such pattern.

TCRdb processed the 5' RACE reads anew with MiXCR; each CDR3 protein has one entry. Of more than 600,000 distinct CDR3 sequences listed, about 18% were seen once; the top ten hold about an eighth. This CDR3 region has 14 residues. The V and J ends lost 6 bases and 1 base respectively, with 13 bases between them. Germline V gene sequence: CDR1 SGHRS, CDR2 YFSETQ. Healthy Caucasians, and only they, were the donors. This clonotype was picked up many times. Its antigen is currently unknown. Separately, the same data were catalogued under a study of T cells expressing NK-cell markers. According to that study: About six donors showed dominant NKG2C+ clonotypes comprising about 1.0-7.5% of their CD8+ T cells.

The genes are TRBV5-1 and TRBJ1-1; possible D gene TRBD1, 6 bases. Sequenced: PBMCs. This TCR was recovered from a woman under 30 in good health. The CDR3 spells CASTPGDANTEAFF. DNA for the CDR3: TGCGCCAGCACTCCAGGGGACGCGAACACTGAAGCTTTCTTT.